The T cell receptor (beta chain) under discussion was sequenced for a study of blood T cell repertoires in COVID-19. On the study more broadly: Samples came from the United States, Italy and Spain, spanning acute and convalescent COVID-19. PBMCs, B-cell-depleted T cells, or T cells provided the cDNA or gDNA that made up the material.

The J segment lost 5 bases and the V segment lost 4 bases, leaving 7 bases of the junction unmatched. This CDR3 has 14 amino acids. The germline V gene has CDR1 SGHTA and CDR2 FQGNSA. The assay was immunoSEQ multiplex PCR, and TCRdb's table has in-frame clones only and misses some. The table shows around 100,000 clones, with 70% to 85% occurring only once. The sample taken for sequencing was peripheral blood. The TCR originated in a woman older than 75 with active or convalescent COVID-19. This chain joins TRBV7-2 and TRBJ2-7, with 8 bases that match TRBD2. The DNA of the CDR3 is TGTGCCAGCAGCTCGCGGGGGGCCAACGACGAGCAGTACTTC. Its translation is CASSSRGANDEQYF.